This T cell receptor beta chain was recorded in a study of cytomegalovirus exposure and HLA in healthy donors. Background on the study: The 95 to 150 validation repertoires used a platform that matched the one used for the approximately 670 first-cohort repertoires, as a later analysis reported. Findings and limits, study-wide: A list of more than 150 TCR beta chains associated with cytomegalovirus was given.

Generated by immunoSEQ multiplex PCR, the TCRdb table keeps only in-frame clones and is missing some. This table holds 250,000 to 400,000 clones, around 90% found once. Comments on this clone: Its specificity is not known.

The germline gives CDR1 SGDLS, CDR2 YYNGEE. Trimming at V came to 0 bases and at J to 12 bases, leaving 4 bases not matched to a gene. This CDR3 region has 13 residues. This sequence joins TRBV9 and TRBJ2-1; 9 positions agree with TRBD2. The source is a man aged 25-40 years in good health and CMV-seronegative. The sample comprised PBMCs. In DNA, the CDR3 is TGTGCCAGCAGCGTAGCTAGCGGGGTAGGGCAGTTCTTC. It yields the protein CASSVASGVGQFF.